This TCR beta chain emerged from a study of shared clonotypes between healthy human individuals. Findings and limits, study-wide: What naive subsets generally showed was a larger estimated richness than memory subsets showed.

CD45RA-negative memory and CD45RA+ naive subsets were split from the CD4+ cells. Concerning this clone: Its antigen is still unknown.

The repertoire was sequenced with immunoSEQ multiplex PCR; TCRdb's copy has only in-frame clones and lacks some. The profile shows some 2,500,000 clones, over 85% of them singletons. This CDR3 is 17 amino acids long. From germline, CDR1 is SEHNR and CDR2 FQNEAQ (reference sequence). Trimming at V came to 5 bases and at J to 0 bases, leaving 12 bases not matched to a gene. Sequencing input: naive CD4+ T cells from PBMCs. Subset: CD45RA+ positively selected. This chain links TRBV7-9 with TRBJ1-2; 7 bases match TRBD1. This receptor was taken from a man aged 18 to 30 in good health. Some clones in this sample may be carry-over from other donors' samples. CDR3 DNA: TGTGCCAGCAGCCCCAGGGGGGGGCCGACTTCTAACTATGGCTACACCTTC. This gives the protein CASSPRGGPTSNYGYTF. The complete variable domain, with remaining parts taken from reference TRBV7-9 and TRBJ1-2, reads DTGVSQNPRHKITKRGQNVTFRCDPISEHNRLYWYRQTLGQGPEFLTYFQNEAQLEKSRLLSDRFSAERPKGSFSTLEIQRTEQGDSAMYLCASSPRGGPTSNYGYTFGSGTRLTVV.